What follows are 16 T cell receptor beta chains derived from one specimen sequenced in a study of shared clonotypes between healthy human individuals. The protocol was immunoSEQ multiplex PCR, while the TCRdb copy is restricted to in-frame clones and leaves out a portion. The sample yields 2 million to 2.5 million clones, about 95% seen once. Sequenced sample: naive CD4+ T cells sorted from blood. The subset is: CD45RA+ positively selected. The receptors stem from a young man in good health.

The chain's CDR3 is CASSVDASNQPQHF. Written as DNA, the CDR3 is TGTGCCAGCAGCGTAGATGCTAGCAATCAGCCCCAGCATTTT. This rearrangement joins TRBV9 to TRBJ1-5; D is undetermined. Germline V gene lookup returns CDR1 SGDLS and CDR2 YYNGEE. The CDR3 covers 14 residues. Trimming took off 0 bases at V and 0 bases at J, with 4 bases between the two ends. Filled out from reference TRBV9 and TRBJ1-5, the complete variable domain reads DSGVTQTPKHLITATGQRVTLRCSPRSGDLSVYWYQQSLDQGLQFLIQYYNGEERAKGNILERFSAQQFPDLHSELNLSSLELGDSALYFCASSVDASNQPQHFGDGTRLSIL.

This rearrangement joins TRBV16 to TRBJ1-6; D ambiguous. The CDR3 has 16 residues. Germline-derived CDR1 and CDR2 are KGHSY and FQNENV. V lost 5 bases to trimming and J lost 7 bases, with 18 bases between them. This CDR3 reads CASSGEAGLGNSPLHF. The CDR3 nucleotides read TGTGCCAGCAGCGGAGAGGCAGGACTGGGAAATTCACCCCTCCACTTT.

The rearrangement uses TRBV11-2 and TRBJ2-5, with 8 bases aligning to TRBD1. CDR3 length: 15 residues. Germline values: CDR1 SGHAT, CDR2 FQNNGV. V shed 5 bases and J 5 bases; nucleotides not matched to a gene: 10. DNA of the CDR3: TGTGCCAGCAGCCCCGACAGGGGTACGTGGGAGACCCAGTACTTC. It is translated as CASSPDRGTWETQYF.

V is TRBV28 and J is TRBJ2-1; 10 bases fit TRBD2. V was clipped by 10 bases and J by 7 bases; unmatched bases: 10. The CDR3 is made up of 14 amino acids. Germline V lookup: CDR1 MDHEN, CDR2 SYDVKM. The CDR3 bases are TGTGCCACCTCACTAGCGGGAAACAAGAATGAGCAGTTCTTC. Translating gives CATSLAGNKNEQFF.

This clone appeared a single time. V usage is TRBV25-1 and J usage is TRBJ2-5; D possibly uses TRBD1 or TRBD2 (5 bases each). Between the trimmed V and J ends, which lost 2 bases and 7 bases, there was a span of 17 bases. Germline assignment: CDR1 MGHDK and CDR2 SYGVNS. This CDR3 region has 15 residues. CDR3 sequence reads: CASSERGRGGGTQYF. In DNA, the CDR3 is TGTGCCAGCAGTGAACGCGGGCGAGGTGGGGGGACCCAGTACTTC.

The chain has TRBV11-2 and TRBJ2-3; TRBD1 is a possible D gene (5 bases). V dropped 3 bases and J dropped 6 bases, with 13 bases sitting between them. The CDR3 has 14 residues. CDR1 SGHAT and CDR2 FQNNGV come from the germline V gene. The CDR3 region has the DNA TGTGCCAGCAGCTTCCAAAGGACAAGGGATACGCAGTATTTT. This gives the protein CASSFQRTRDTQYF.

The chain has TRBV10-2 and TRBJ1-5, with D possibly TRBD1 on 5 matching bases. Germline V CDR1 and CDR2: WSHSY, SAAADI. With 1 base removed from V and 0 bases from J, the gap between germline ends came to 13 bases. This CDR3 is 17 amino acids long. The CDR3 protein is CASSEWTGLYSNQPQHF. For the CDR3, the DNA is TGCGCCAGCAGTGAGTGGACGGGACTTTATAGCAATCAGCCCCAGCATTTT.

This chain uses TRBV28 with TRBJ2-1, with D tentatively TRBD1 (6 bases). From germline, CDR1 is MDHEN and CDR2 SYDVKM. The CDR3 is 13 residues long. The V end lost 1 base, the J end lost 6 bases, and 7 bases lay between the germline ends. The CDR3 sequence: CASSLSGVNEQFF. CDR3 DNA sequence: TGTGCCAGCAGTTTATCAGGGGTCAATGAGCAGTTCTTC.

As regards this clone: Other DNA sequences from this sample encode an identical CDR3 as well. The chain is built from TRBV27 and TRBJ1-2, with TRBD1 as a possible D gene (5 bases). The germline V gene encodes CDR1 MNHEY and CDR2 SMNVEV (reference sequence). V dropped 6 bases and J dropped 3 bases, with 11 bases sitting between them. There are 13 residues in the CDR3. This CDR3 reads CASSLRGHYGYTF. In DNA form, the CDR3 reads TGTGCCAGCAGCCTTAGGGGCCACTATGGCTACACCTTC.

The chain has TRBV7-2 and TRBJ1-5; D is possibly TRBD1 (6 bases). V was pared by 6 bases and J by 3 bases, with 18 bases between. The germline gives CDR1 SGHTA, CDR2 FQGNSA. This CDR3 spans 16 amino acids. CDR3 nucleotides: TGTGCCAGCAGTCGGAGGACAGATTCCCTCAATCAGCCCCAGCATTTT. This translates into CASSRRTDSLNQPQHF.

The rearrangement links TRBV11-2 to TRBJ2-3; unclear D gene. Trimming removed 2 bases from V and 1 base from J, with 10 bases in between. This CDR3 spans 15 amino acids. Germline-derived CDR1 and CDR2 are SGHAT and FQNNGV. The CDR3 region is CASSLYGQRTDTQYF. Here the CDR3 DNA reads TGTGCCAGCAGCTTATATGGGCAGCGCACAGATACGCAGTATTTT.

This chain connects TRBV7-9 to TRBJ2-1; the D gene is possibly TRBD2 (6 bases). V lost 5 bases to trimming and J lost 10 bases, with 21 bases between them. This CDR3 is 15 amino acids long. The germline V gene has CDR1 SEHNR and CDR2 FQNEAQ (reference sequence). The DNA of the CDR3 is TGTGCCAGCAGCCAGACTAGTGGGTTCGGGCGGGAGCAGTTCTTC. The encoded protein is CASSQTSGFGREQFF.

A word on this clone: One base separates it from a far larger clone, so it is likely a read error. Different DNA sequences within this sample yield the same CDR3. The CDR3 bases are TGTGCCAGCTCACCAGGGACCGGAAACGAGCAGTACTTC. Its translation is CASSPGTGNEQYF. V usage is TRBV18 and J usage is TRBJ2-7, with D perhaps being TRBD1 or TRBD2 (5 bases each). The CDR3 runs to 13 residues. V was trimmed by 2 bases and J by 5 bases, leaving 10 bases between them. The germline V gene encodes CDR1 KGHSH and CDR2 LQKENI.

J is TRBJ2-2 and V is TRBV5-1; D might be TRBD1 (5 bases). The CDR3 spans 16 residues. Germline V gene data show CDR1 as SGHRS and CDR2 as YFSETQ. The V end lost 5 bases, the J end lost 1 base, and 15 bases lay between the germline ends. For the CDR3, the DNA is TGCGCCAGCAGACCGCAGGGAAATGAGAACACCGGGGAGCTGTTTTTT. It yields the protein CASRPQGNENTGELFF.

In DNA, the CDR3 is TGTGCCAGCAGGGTGGGACAGAACACTGAAGCTTTCTTT. As protein: CASRVGQNTEAFF. V is TRBV6-1 and J is TRBJ1-1, with a possible D match to TRBD1 (6 bases). CDR3 length: 13 residues. V was pared by 6 bases and J by 1 base, with 9 bases between. CDR1 MNHNS and CDR2 SASEGT come from the germline V gene.

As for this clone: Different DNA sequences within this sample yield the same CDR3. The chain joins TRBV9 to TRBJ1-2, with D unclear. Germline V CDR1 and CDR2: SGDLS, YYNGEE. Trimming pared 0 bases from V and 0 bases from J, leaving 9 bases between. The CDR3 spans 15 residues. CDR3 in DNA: TGTGCCAGCAGCGTAGCTACCACAGCTAACTATGGCTACACCTTC. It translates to CASSVATTANYGYTF.